The 9 T cell receptor beta chains presented below share a single source sample, sequenced in a study of blood T cells in healthy people across ages. Alongside a J-beta primer mix, a sample-barcoded 5' primer served in a second PCR lasting roughly 7 to 11 cycles. A single record per CDR3 protein comes from TCRdb applying MiXCR to the 5' RACE reads. This table holds around 1.5 million distinct CDR3 sequences, 30% to 40% found once. Specimen: blood. The receptors here all came from a woman in her 30s in good health.

The CDR3 coding sequence is TGTGCCAGCAGCCGGGCGAAAGAGCATGGCTACACCTTC. Encoded protein: CASSRAKEHGYTF. V and J are TRBV11-2 and TRBJ1-2; no firm D call. Germline V CDR1 and CDR2: SGHAT, FQNNGV. V was pared by 5 bases and J by 6 bases, with 13 bases between. The length of the CDR3 is 13 residues.

This clonotype was seen more than once but under ten times. V usage is TRBV20-1 and J usage is TRBJ1-4, with D unresolved. Germline CDR1 DFQATT, CDR2 SNEGSKA (reference sequence). The CDR3 loop spans 14 amino acids. Trimming removed 3 bases from V and 5 bases from J, with 13 bases in between. CDR3 in amino acids: CSARSQTQNEKLFF. Here the CDR3 DNA reads TGCAGTGCTAGGAGTCAGACGCAGAATGAAAAACTGTTTTTT.

CDR3 loop: CASSEKASDSIPYEQYF. CDR3 DNA: TGTGCCAGCAGTGAAAAGGCATCGGACAGCATCCCGTACGAGCAGTACTTC. The chain combines TRBV27 with TRBJ2-7; tentative D call: TRBD1 (6 bases). V dropped 5 bases and J dropped 4 bases, with 24 bases sitting between them. This CDR3 is built from 17 residues. CDR1 is MNHEY and CDR2 is SMNVEV in the germline V gene (reference sequence).

This clonotype occurred a few times. The V gene is TRBV4-2, the J gene TRBJ2-5; maybe TRBD2 (5 bases). The V end was cut by 5 bases, the J end by 1 base, with 11 bases between. The CDR3 loop spans 14 amino acids. The V gene's germline CDR1 is LGHNA and CDR2 YNFKEQ. CDR3 amino acids: CASSYFGLQETQYF. The DNA for the CDR3 is TGTGCCAGCAGCTATTTCGGACTCCAAGAGACCCAGTACTTC.

The gene calls are TRBV6-1 and TRBJ1-2; 7 positions agree with TRBD1. With V trimmed by 5 bases and J by 2 bases, 11 bases remained unmatched. The CDR3 sequence is 16 residues long. Germline lookup yields CDR1 MNHNS and CDR2 SASEGT. CDR3 sequence: CASSTTRLGQNYGYTF. For the CDR3, the DNA is TGTGCCAGCAGTACAACGAGATTGGGACAGAACTATGGCTACACCTTC.

A single count supports this clonotype. The chain links TRBV6-1 to TRBJ2-5; 8 bases line up with TRBD2. The J call may be incorrect, as the DNA end agrees better with TRBJ2-7. The CDR3 extends over 17 amino acids. CDR1 is MNHNS, CDR2 SASEGT, per germline. CDR3 sequence: CASSEFYDTRLANEQYF. The CDR3 DNA is TGTGCCAGCAGTGAATTCTACGACACCAGACTAGCGAACGAGCAGTACTTC.

This clonotype was counted at least ten times. A read error may produce the germline difference seen at one junction end. This sequence joins TRBV5-1 and TRBJ2-1; D is perhaps TRBD2 (6 bases). The CDR3 is made up of 15 amino acids. CDR1 SGHRS and CDR2 YFSETQ come from the germline V gene. In DNA form, the CDR3 reads TGTGCCAGCTCCCGGGACTTAAGCTCCTACAATGAGCAGTTCTTC. It translates to CASSRDLSSYNEQFF.

This clonotype was observed many times. This chain connects TRBV4-1 to TRBJ1-2; TRBD1 agrees at 7 bases. There are 12 residues in the CDR3. After removal of 5 bases from V and 7 bases from J, the junction contained 4 bases not matched to a gene. Per the germline V gene, CDR1 is MGHRA and CDR2 is YSYEKL. CDR3: CASSFRTGGYTF. In DNA form, the CDR3 reads TGCGCCAGCAGCTTCCGGACAGGTGGCTACACCTTC.

This clonotype has more than one count but fewer than ten. At one of its ends the junction is not consistent with the germline gene, which may arise from a read error. The chain combines TRBV27 with TRBJ1-4; D call uncertain. CDR1 is MNHEY and CDR2 is SMNVEV in the germline V gene (reference sequence). CDR3 size: 20 residues. CDR3 sequence: CASSFDGWAGLSNSNERLFF. The CDR3 nucleotides are TGTGCCAGCAGTTTCGATGGGTGGGCAGGTCTCTCCAACTCTAATGAAAGACTGTTTTTT.